These 14 T cell receptor beta chains originate from one sample sequenced in a study of cytomegalovirus exposure and HLA in healthy donors. The PCR contained 60 Vbeta and 13 Jbeta primers. Profiling relied on immunoSEQ multiplex PCR, and the TCRdb table lists in-frame clones only, not all of them. The sample has 84,000 or so clones; more than 60% are singletons. Sequences were obtained from PBMCs. Receptors were obtained from a human donor in good health.

This chain connects TRBV7-8 to TRBJ2-1; possibly TRBD2 for D (6 bases). CDR1 is SGHVS, CDR2 FQNEAQ, per germline. V lost 7 bases and J 7 bases, leaving 26 bases between the germline ends. The CDR3 is 17 amino acids. The CDR3 here is CASTSTRVWGGVNEQFF. CDR3 nucleotide sequence: TGTGCCAGCACCTCCACCCGGGTTTGGGGCGGGGTAAATGAGCAGTTCTTC.

This rearrangement joins TRBV29-1 to TRBJ2-5; the match to TRBD2 covers 12 bases. Germline CDR1 SQVTM, CDR2 ANQGSEA. This CDR3 is 16 amino acids long. Trimming cost V 7 bases and J 5 bases; bases outside gene matches: 14. The CDR3 loop reads CSAAPLAGGAGETQYF. The CDR3 nucleotides read TGCAGCGCAGCCCCACTAGCGGGGGGCGCGGGGGAGACCCAGTACTTC. Together with reference TRBV29-1 and TRBJ2-5, the CDR3 gives the full variable domain: SAVISQKPSRDICQRGTSLTIQCQVDSQVTMMFWYRQQPGQSLTLIATANQGSEATYESGFVIDKFPISRPNLTFSTLTVSNMSPEDSSIYLCSAAPLAGGAGETQYFGPGTRLLVL.

V and J are TRBV2 and TRBJ2-1, with 8 bases fitting TRBD2. Germline V gives CDR1 SNHLY, CDR2 FYNNEI. The V segment lost 3 bases and the J segment 5 bases; nucleotides outside the gene matches: 9. The CDR3 covers 16 residues. The CDR3 sequence: CASSEQLSGENNEQFF. The CDR3 DNA reads TGTGCCAGCAGTGAGCAGCTTAGCGGGGAGAACAATGAGCAGTTCTTC.

This sequence joins TRBV6-5 and TRBJ2-1, with 8 bases fitting TRBD1. This CDR3 has 14 amino acids. Per the germline V gene, CDR1 is MNHEY and CDR2 is SVGAGI. J was trimmed by 4 bases and V by 6 bases; bases with no gene match: 5. The CDR3 spells CASRPGQAYNEQFF. CDR3 coding DNA: TGTGCCAGCAGACCGGGACAGGCTTACAATGAGCAGTTCTTC.

Only a few counts were recorded for this clone. The chain joins TRBV6-1 to TRBJ2-5; D is perhaps TRBD2 (5 bases). The V gene lost 5 bases and the J gene lost 10 bases, with 14 bases spanning the gap. This CDR3 has 12 amino acids. Germline-derived CDR1 and CDR2 are MNHNS and SASEGT. The CDR3 sequence: CASSQASGLQYF. The CDR3 DNA is TGTGCCAGCAGTCAGGCATCCGGACTCCAGTACTTC.

V and J are TRBV4-3 and TRBJ2-3; 8 positions agree with TRBD2. The V segment lost 2 bases and the J segment 3 bases; nucleotides outside the gene matches: 10. Per the germline V gene, CDR1 is LGHNA and CDR2 is YSLEER. The CDR3 is 17 amino acids. DNA for the CDR3: TGCGCCAGCAGCCAAAACCCCCCCCGGGGGGGTACAGATACGCAGTATTTT. It codes for CASSQNPPRGGTDTQYF.

The J gene is TRBJ1-2, the V gene TRBV6-5, with a weak D call TRBD1 (5 bases). The germline gives CDR1 MNHEY, CDR2 SVGAGI. The ends were cut back, 6 bases at V and 4 bases at J, with 12 bases in the middle. The length of the CDR3 is 13 residues. The CDR3 protein is CASSRDRAYGYTF. The CDR3, as DNA: TGTGCCAGCAGCCGCGACAGAGCCTATGGCTACACCTTC.

V gene TRBV5-1 combines with J gene TRBJ2-7; D uncertain. The V and J ends lost 4 bases and 4 bases respectively, with 9 bases between them. There are 12 residues in the CDR3. Germline CDR1 SGHRS, CDR2 YFSETQ. The DNA for the CDR3 is TGCGCCAGCAGCCGCACCCGGTACGAGCAGTACTTC. It codes for CASSRTRYEQYF.

The chain combines TRBV29-1 with TRBJ1-2, with D uncertain. The CDR3 loop spans 12 amino acids. With 6 bases removed from V and 2 bases from J, the gap between germline ends came to 10 bases. Per germline, CDR1 SQVTM and CDR2 ANQGSEA. CDR3 region: CSVEGFNYGYTF. The CDR3 DNA follows: TGCAGCGTCGAGGGATTCAACTATGGCTACACCTTC.

The chain's CDR3 is CASSLSPPSGEQYF. In nucleotides, the CDR3 is TGTGCCAGCAGCCTCTCCCCCCCTTCAGGGGAGCAGTACTTC. This chain uses TRBV6-5 with TRBJ2-7, with a possible D match to TRBD1 (5 bases). The CDR3 is 14 residues long. Per germline, CDR1 MNHEY and CDR2 SVGAGI. V was pared by 6 bases and J by 7 bases, with 19 bases between.

This sequence joins TRBV6-5 and TRBJ2-7; 8 bases fit TRBD1. Losses at the gene ends were 6 bases for V and 3 bases for J; bases not matched to a gene: 10. The CDR3 extends over 15 amino acids. Germline CDR1 and CDR2: MNHEY and SVGAGI. The CDR3 sequence is CASRSGTGPFYEQYF. CDR3 coding DNA: TGTGCCAGCAGGTCCGGGACAGGCCCTTTCTACGAGCAGTACTTC.

The chain joins TRBV5-1 to TRBJ2-1; 7 bases are a match to TRBD2. CDR3 length equals 17 residues. The germline V gene has CDR1 SGHRS and CDR2 YFSETQ. Trimming cost V 1 base and J 5 bases; bases outside gene matches: 12. The CDR3: CASSLRREGTTNNEQFF. The CDR3 DNA is TGCGCCAGCAGCTTGAGGAGGGAGGGGACTACCAACAATGAGCAGTTCTTC.

This sequence joins TRBV10-3 and TRBJ1-1, with D possibly matching TRBD1 (6 bases). The germline CDR1 and CDR2 sequences are ENHRY and SYGVKD. CDR3 size: 13 residues. Trimming shortened V by 4 bases and J by 4 bases, and 10 bases separated the two germline ends. CDR3 in amino acids: CAISGGGGTEAFF. The DNA for the CDR3 is TGTGCCATCAGTGGAGGGGGTGGCACTGAAGCTTTCTTT.

The chain uses TRBV5-4 and TRBJ2-7, with 9 bases lining up with TRBD2. V was clipped by 1 base and J by 7 bases; unmatched bases: 9. Germline CDR1 and CDR2: SGHNT and YYREEE (reference sequence). The CDR3 contains 15 residues. The CDR3 here is CASSLLAGGPGEQYF. CDR3 DNA: TGTGCCAGCAGCTTGTTGGCGGGGGGGCCGGGGGAGCAGTACTTC.